A single T cell receptor (beta chain) is shown here with its context. The target of this receptor is not known. No base quality information exists; no much larger clone differs at one position. This record belongs to a study of cytomegalovirus exposure and HLA in healthy donors (TCRdb year 2017). Some background on the complete study: In an earlier analysis of about 560 of the donors, roughly 300 Gb of sequence data and just under 120 million unique TCR beta sequences from 180 million or so T cells were reported. The study aimed to test whether signatures of past pathogen exposure could be identified by cataloging public T cell receptors. Five DR-DQ haplotypes were treated as single units for association and clustering because of strong linkage in the cohort. High-throughput TCR immunosequencing, statistical association of individual TCRs with disease status, and machine learning were combined to predict cytomegalovirus infection status. All discovery cohort repertoires had been generated on a single sequencing platform. The number of typed donors differed by locus: 629-630 for A, B, C, DRB1 and DQB1; approximately 520 for DQA1; over 600 for DPA1; and about 450 for DPB1. The genetic ancestry cluster associated with self-reported Caucasian donors included 65% to 90% of the approximately 410 genotyped donors. HLA typing covered class I and class II loci at four-digit resolution. Genome-wide SNP genotypes for about three fifths of the roughly 670 donors were used in a later genetic analysis, which treated that subset as a discovery cohort. The study profiled the T cell repertoires of some 610 subjects by immunosequencing and related them to cytomegalovirus serostatus. Across approximately 400 genotyped donors of the cohort, an average of about 240,000 unique TCR beta nucleotide sequences per donor were sequenced, and about a sixth of those sequences were non-productive. Donor age, sex, ethnicity and CMV serostatus were compiled together with the repertoire data. In addition to the first cohort of 650 to 750 subjects, a separate validation cohort of approximately 130 different subjects was used. An early release that covered approximately 600 HLA-typed donors contained 250 to 350 gigabases of sequencing data and 70 million to 100 million unique TCR sequences. In the later analysis, no new phenotypic data were used to find candidate immune exposures; instead, reliance was placed on TCR beta sequences and their occurrence across donors. An earlier analysis of more than 450 of the donors used high-throughput TCR beta sequencing to judge whether each TCR beta V gene segment behaved as functional or pseudogenic. A later analysis re-analyzed previously published TCR beta repertoires from roughly 630 donors and added high-resolution HLA genotyping to study TCR occurrence patterns. Study-wide findings and limitations: In a later analysis, HLA-associated TCR beta chains showed more clonal expansion and lower generation probabilities than non-associated chains that were equally common. Because counts were too low, about 15 rarely observed V segments, including chromosome 9 orphons, were left out of the earlier analysis of several hundred of the donors. A later analysis associated 16,951 TCR beta sequences with specific HLA alleles at a false discovery rate of 0.05. Most CMV-associated TCR beta chains appeared to be HLA-restricted in a later analysis, and the HLA associations seemed to be driven largely by CMV exposure. Correlated functional status among segregating V segments might be attributable to linkage disequilibrium, but an unknown experimental factor could not be ruled out. A group of highly shared sequence variants was considered likely to be a technical artifact of the sequencing pipeline. A further reported finding was that TCR beta sequences accurately predicted the HLA-A and HLA-B alleles for most subjects in the first cohort. The authors suggested that the approach could potentially be extended to other disease states and immunological phenotypes. In vitro tests confirmed that a few of the cytomegalovirus-associated TCR beta chains recognize cytomegalovirus antigens. According to a later analysis, parvovirus B19, influenza, CMV and Epstein-Barr virus appeared linked to several top co-occurrence clusters. The study gave a list of more than 150 TCR beta chains associated with cytomegalovirus. The classifier was reported to diagnose cytomegalovirus status with high specificity and sensitivity in both the original cohort and the validation cohort. The 87-base-pair reads could not distinguish some IMGT-functional V segments, including TRBV6-2 and TRBV6-3, so those segments were excluded. Presence/absence analyses assumed roughly uniform sequencing depth across donors, an assumption that may not hold. For the cohort, immune exposure information was limited to CMV serostatus. A later genetic analysis associated a missense DCLRE1C variant with V-gene and J-gene trimming of TCR beta chains, and an independent cohort replicated the association. The cohort was sequenced for TCR beta chains only, and without alpha or paired-chain data the features that could be detected were limited. In an earlier analysis of more than 500 of the donors, most TCR beta V segments appeared in productive rearrangements about 87% or about 30% of the time, broadly matching IMGT annotations. When HLA alleles, especially DR and DQ, strongly co-occurred, TCR associations were difficult to assign to individual alleles. Compared with the roughly 670-donor mean, donors in an Asian-associated ancestry cluster had fewer N-insertions in productive TCRs, according to a later genetic analysis. Because HLA typing was missing for some donors at each locus, association tests included only the typed subset. Across donors, most TCR sequences were observed very rarely, whereas some public TCRs were present in many individuals. A later analysis found that TCR association rates varied across HLA loci, with DRB1 alleles showing the most associated TCRs and HLA-C alleles the fewest.

From cysteine to phenylalanine, the CDR3 is 14 amino acids long. The CDR3 DNA has 42 bases and is translated from base 1. The germline ends are 9 bases apart after V is trimmed by 0 bases and J by 3 bases. According to the germline V gene, CDR1 reads SGDLS and CDR2 reads YYNGEE. The cohort consisted of hundreds of healthy bone marrow donors. At the time of sampling, every cohort member was nominally healthy, though immune exposures that went unrecorded were likely present. The donor was CMV seropositive and belonged to the group of 250 to 300 seropositive cohort members. Each donor provided a peripheral blood sample, and peripheral blood mononuclear cells were used for TCR beta sequencing. The Qiagen DNeasy Blood Extraction Kit was used to extract genomic DNA from the blood cell samples. The protocol used for the library was the immunoSEQ multiplex PCR assay. For the multiplex PCR, a mixture combining 60 forward primers for TCR Vbeta segments and 13 reverse primers for TCR Jbeta segments was used. The CDR3 region of rearranged TCR beta genes was amplified from genomic DNA with a multiplex PCR assay. Amplified TCR beta libraries were sequenced as 87-base-pair reads on the Illumina HiSeq System. The original pipeline was this. In a later analysis, around 80 million unique TCR beta chains were counted across the 500 to 850 repertoires, and approximately 11 million of these chains were shared by at least two donors. To remove PCR and sequencing errors, raw reads were error-corrected and collapsed into unique sequences using a nearest-neighbor algorithm that merged closely related sequences. To assign V, D and J gene segments, CDR3 sequences were aligned to IMGT reference sequences. For a sequence to be retained, a match of at least six nucleotides to both a V gene segment and a J gene segment was required. Rearrangements were classified as productive when the CDR3 lacked stop codons and remained in frame with V and J, and all other rearrangements were classified as non-productive. CDR3 was defined by IMGT convention, running from the second conserved V-encoded cysteine to the conserved J-encoded phenylalanine. In an earlier analysis of more than 550 of the donors, sequences lacking an unambiguous match to a single V gene segment were excluded. An earlier analysis of just under 600 of the donors called V segments functional above 56.7% productive rearrangements and segregating when the between-donor standard deviation exceeded 5%. To diagnose cytomegalovirus status from the catalog of TCR beta chain sequences, a statistical classification framework was built. In a later analysis, TCR nucleotide sequences were compared against IMGT/GENE-DB human TR gene sequences so that V and J genes could be assigned. The TCRdist pipeline was used in a later analysis to assign CDR3 sequences and most-parsimonious VDJ recombination scenarios. In a later analysis, every TCR beta chain was defined by the combination of its CDR3 amino acid sequence and its V-gene family, and reads without a unique V-gene family were dropped. In a later analysis, nearly 600 highly shared, low-generation-probability nucleotide sequences were removed to address suspected cross-contamination and a sequencing artifact. In a later analysis, a clonal expansion index was calculated for each public chain from normalized within-repertoire ranks of inferred template counts. In a later analysis, generation probabilities were computed with a VDJ recombination model fitted to out-of-frame rearrangements, and the resulting probabilities were checked against IGoR. Hypergeometric tests were used in a later analysis to score TCR-TCR, TCR-HLA and TCR-CMV co-occurrence, with a repertoire-size bias correction applied to the TCR pairs. To estimate false discovery rates, a later analysis permuted the HLA or CMV assignments 20 times. In a later analysis, co-occurring TCRs were grouped with DBSCAN, and TCRdist sequence similarity was added when clustering was performed within HLA-allele-positive subsets. For co-occurrence clustering, repertoires with fewer than 30,000 or more than 120,000 public chains were excluded, along with five repertoires with anomalous nucleotide sharing. This immuneACCESS table, as held by TCRdb, lists in-frame sequences with V and J called but not all clones. Of the missing ones, under half trace to an unresolved V gene in checked studies; the others have no known cause. V, J and clone size are those of that table, while D and trimming were read from the DNA. The sample yields about 270,000 clones; 86% were counted once. 3.5% to 4.5% of the sample lies in the top ten.

The receptor's source is a man between 35 and 55 years old in good health and CMV-seropositive. The specimen sequenced was PBMCs. The rearranged segments are TRBV9 and TRBJ2-5, with TRBD2 perhaps the D gene, on 7 matching bases. The bases are TGTGCCAGCAGCGTAGTAGGGGGGGAAGAGACCCAGTACTTC. The translation is CASSVVGGEETQYF.